The 21 T cell receptor beta chains below all came from one sample that was sequenced in a study of response to subunit inactivated influenza vaccine. TCRdb reprocessed the RT-PCR reads via MiXCR and lists one record per CDR3 protein. Altogether more than 500,000 distinct CDR3 sequences are present, around 10% being singletons, with the ten largest covering 9.5% to 11%. The data also belong to a second study, concerning T cells expressing NK-cell markers. That source adds: What made the TCR beta cDNA was 5'RACE template switching with UMIs.

The input for sequencing was PBMCs from blood, taken on the day of vaccination. These receptors were taken from a man aged 50 to 60 who received an inactivated influenza vaccine.

The genes are TRBV9 and TRBJ1-4; D remains ambiguous. This CDR3 is built from 14 residues. Germline V gene data show CDR1 as SGDLS and CDR2 as YYNGEE. The germline V and J ends were trimmed by 0 bases and 7 bases, with 10 bases remaining between them. The CDR3 protein is CASSVGGGPEKLFF. DNA of the CDR3: TGTGCCAGCAGCGTAGGGGGAGGGCCTGAAAAACTGTTTTTT.

V is TRBV10-3 and J is TRBJ2-7, with D maybe TRBD2 (6 bases). Trimming shortened V by 8 bases and J by 2 bases, and 19 bases separated the two germline ends. Germline lookup yields CDR1 ENHRY and CDR2 SYGVKD. The CDR3 is made up of 15 amino acids. The DNA for the CDR3 is TGTGCCATCGCGGGGAGTAGGAGGAGGCCCTACGAGCAGTACTTC. It codes for CAIAGSRRRPYEQYF.

On this clonotype itself: The final CDR3 position lacks the conserved phenylalanine or tryptophan, pointing to a likely read error. J is TRBJ1-5 and V is TRBV7-9, with D maybe TRBD1 (5 bases). Looked up from germline, CDR1 is SEHNR and CDR2 is FQNEAQ (reference sequence). The CDR3 covers 14 residues. With 1 base removed from V and 3 bases from J, the gap between germline ends came to 7 bases. Here the CDR3 DNA reads TGTGCCAGCAGCTTAGGCAGGGACAATCAGCCCCAGCATTTA. It specifies CASSLGRDNQPQHL.

This clonotype came up a few times. The CDR3 DNA is TGTGCCAGCAATGTGGACAGGGGCACTGAAGCTTTCTTT. Encoded protein: CASNVDRGTEAFF. This chain joins TRBV12-3 or TRBV12-4 and TRBJ1-1; the match to TRBD1 covers 9 bases. This CDR3 comprises 13 residues. V shed 7 bases and J 4 bases; nucleotides not matched to a gene: 4.

This clonotype occurred a few times. The rearrangement uses TRBV27 and TRBJ2-1; 8 bases align to TRBD2. The CDR3 runs 16 residues. The germline CDR1 and CDR2 sequences are MNHEY and SMNVEV (reference sequence). The junction had 11 bases not matched to a gene; V was cut back by 4 bases and J by 6 bases. CDR3 in amino acids: CASSSTRGGPPNEQFF. CDR3 DNA: TGTGCCAGCAGTTCGACTCGGGGGGGCCCCCCCAATGAGCAGTTCTTC.

This clonotype was seen ten or more times. The J gene is TRBJ2-7, the V gene TRBV6-2 or TRBV6-3; 8 nucleotides agree with TRBD1. The trim removed 1 base at V and 7 bases at J, leaving 9 bases unmatched. Looked up from germline, CDR1 is MNHEY and CDR2 is SVGEGT. The CDR3 covers 15 residues. The CDR3 DNA reads as TGTGCCAGCAGTTACTTCGACAGGGGCGTTGGGGAGCAGTACTTC. It translates to CASSYFDRGVGEQYF.

CDR3 protein: CASSRSGVSNYGYTF. For the CDR3, the DNA is TGTGCCAGCAGTCGGTCCGGGGTATCTAACTATGGCTACACCTTC. The chain has TRBV12-3 or TRBV12-4 and TRBJ1-2; D call uncertain. The V end was cut by 5 bases, the J end by 0 bases, with 13 bases between. The CDR3 is made up of 15 amino acids.

This clonotype was picked up one time. The junction departs from germline at one end; a sequencing error may be responsible. The chain combines TRBV7-2 with TRBJ2-7; 11 bases match TRBD2. The CDR3 is 16 residues long. Germline V CDR1 and CDR2: SGHTA, FQGNSA. CDR3 nucleotides: TGTGCCAGCAGCTTAGCGTTGGGACTAGCGGCGCGCGAGCAGCACTTC. Its translation: CASSLALGLAAREQHF. Supplemented by reference TRBV7-2 and TRBJ2-7, the full variable domain reads GAGVSQSPSNKVTEKGKDVELRCDPISGHTALYWYRQSLGQGLEFLIYFQGNSAPDKSGLPSDRFSAERTGGSVSTLTIQRTQQEDSAVYLCASSLALGLAAREQHFGPGTRLTVT.

The table lists this clonotype with many counts. The J gene is TRBJ2-1, the V gene TRBV7-2; D is ambiguous. The CDR3 contains 12 residues. Trimming stripped 5 bases from V and 5 bases from J, with 7 bases between. Germline V gene data show CDR1 as SGHTA and CDR2 as FQGNSA. For the CDR3, the DNA is TGTGCCAGCAGCCCTACTGACAATGAGCAGTTCTTC. This sequence encodes CASSPTDNEQFF.

This rearrangement joins TRBV19 to TRBJ1-5; 7 bases align to TRBD1. The germline gives CDR1 LNHDA, CDR2 SQIVND (reference sequence). The length of the CDR3 is 17 residues. Losses at the gene ends were 3 bases for V and 3 bases for J; bases not matched to a gene: 11. The CDR3 nucleotides are TGTGCCAGTAGTATCCCGCCGGACAGGACCCTCAATCAGCCCCAGCATTTT. Translation gives CASSIPPDRTLNQPQHF.

The CDR3 DNA follows: TGTGCCAGCAGTTTCGGGTTATCCTTCCAAGAGACCCAGTACTTC. It yields the protein CASSFGLSFQETQYF. This sequence joins TRBV12-3 or TRBV12-4 and TRBJ2-5; D remains unclear. Deletions cut 3 bases from V and 1 base from J, with 12 bases between. This CDR3 contains 15 residues.

The chain uses TRBV5-1 and TRBJ2-6; 8 nucleotides match TRBD1. V lost 2 bases, J lost 0 bases, and 13 bases stayed unmatched. Germline assignment: CDR1 SGHRS and CDR2 YFSETQ. The CDR3 is 20 residues long. CDR3 coding DNA: TGCGCCAGCAGCTTTGTTCCTATAGGACAGGGCCACTCTGGGGCCAACGTCCTGACTTTC. Its translation: CASSFVPIGQGHSGANVLTF.

The V call is TRBV11-2, the J call TRBJ2-2, with D unclear. CDR3 length equals 14 residues. CDR1 is SGHAT, CDR2 FQNNGV, per germline. V dropped 3 bases and J dropped 6 bases, with 11 bases sitting between them. This CDR3 is CASSLGFSSGELFF. CDR3 nucleotides: TGTGCCAGCAGCTTGGGGTTTTCTTCCGGGGAGCTGTTTTTT.

The V and J genes are TRBV7-8 and TRBJ2-2; TRBD2 matches 8 bases. V gave up 5 bases and J gave up 7 bases; unmatched junction bases: 9. CDR1 and CDR2 (germline): SGHVS, FQNEAQ. The CDR3 is made up of 15 amino acids. CDR3 sequence reads: CASSPGLGTGGELFF. CDR3 nucleotides: TGTGCCAGCAGCCCGGGACTAGGGACGGGCGGGGAGCTGTTTTTT. The entire variable domain, with the rest obtained from reference TRBV7-8 and TRBJ2-2, is as follows: GAGVSQSPRYKVAKRGQDVALRCDPISGHVSLFWYQQALGQGPEFLTYFQNEAQLDKSGLPSDRFFAERPEGSVSTLKIQRTQQEDSAVYLCASSPGLGTGGELFFGEGSRLTVL.

This clonotype was counted only a few times. The chain is built from TRBV20-1 and TRBJ2-1, with a tentative D call TRBD2 (5 bases). Trimming shortened V by 0 bases and J by 2 bases, and 11 bases separated the two germline ends. Germline V gene data show CDR1 as DFQATT and CDR2 as SNEGSKA (reference sequence). CDR3 length: 15 residues. The CDR3 DNA reads as TGCAGTGCTAGAGATCTTGCGGGCCCCTACAATGAGCAGTTCTTC. Amino acids: CSARDLAGPYNEQFF.

The J gene is TRBJ1-2, the V gene TRBV18; D is possibly TRBD1 (6 bases). There are 13 residues in the CDR3. CDR1 is KGHSH and CDR2 is LQKENI in the germline V gene. V was trimmed by 3 bases and J by 11 bases, leaving 16 bases between them. DNA for the CDR3: TGTGCCAGCTCACCGGGGACACGGACCGCTTACACCTTC. Its protein is CASSPGTRTAYTF.

The count of this clonotype is one. CDR3 amino acids: CASSAGLRGTDTQYF. The CDR3 nucleotides are TGTGCCAGCAGCGCGGGACTAAGGGGGACAGATACGCAGTATTTT. J is TRBJ2-3 and V is TRBV11-2; a possible D gene is TRBD2 (7 bases). The CDR3 loop spans 15 amino acids. Germline CDR1 reads SGHAT; CDR2 reads FQNNGV. Trimming cost V 5 bases and J 3 bases, with 15 bases left between them.

The V gene is TRBV20-1, the J gene TRBJ2-3; the match to TRBD2 covers 10 bases. The V and J ends lost 4 bases and 0 bases, in that order; junction bases with no gene match: 4. The CDR3 covers 15 residues. Germline values: CDR1 DFQATT, CDR2 SNEGSKA (reference sequence). The CDR3 loop is CSAITSGASTDTQYF. The CDR3, as DNA: TGCAGTGCTATCACTAGCGGGGCTAGCACAGATACGCAGTATTTT.

This chain joins TRBV28 and TRBJ2-1; D is perhaps TRBD2 (6 bases). The V and J ends lost 5 bases and 3 bases respectively, with 11 bases between them. Germline V gene lookup returns CDR1 MDHEN and CDR2 SYDVKM. CDR3 length: 14 residues. Written as DNA, the CDR3 is TGTGCCAGCAGTCCCCTGGGACTCTACAATGAGCAGTTCTTC. Protein: CASSPLGLYNEQFF.

This clonotype was observed a few times. This sequence joins TRBV15 and TRBJ2-1; a possible D gene is TRBD1 (5 bases). The CDR3 extends over 17 amino acids. Germline CDR1 and CDR2: LNHNV and YYDKDF (reference sequence). Deletions cut 4 bases from V and 0 bases from J, with 16 bases between. The CDR3 protein is CATSTIPQGSSYNEQFF. CDR3 DNA: TGTGCCACCAGCACTATCCCTCAGGGCAGCTCCTACAATGAGCAGTTCTTC.

V and J are TRBV4-2 and TRBJ2-7; TRBD2 might be the D (5 bases). V lost 0 bases to trimming and J lost 2 bases, with 14 bases between them. The CDR3 runs 16 residues. The V gene's germline CDR1 is LGHNA and CDR2 YNFKEQ. The DNA for the CDR3 is TGTGCCAGCAGCCAAGATTTGGGGAGACGCCCCTACGAGCAGTACTTC. Amino acids: CASSQDLGRRPYEQYF.